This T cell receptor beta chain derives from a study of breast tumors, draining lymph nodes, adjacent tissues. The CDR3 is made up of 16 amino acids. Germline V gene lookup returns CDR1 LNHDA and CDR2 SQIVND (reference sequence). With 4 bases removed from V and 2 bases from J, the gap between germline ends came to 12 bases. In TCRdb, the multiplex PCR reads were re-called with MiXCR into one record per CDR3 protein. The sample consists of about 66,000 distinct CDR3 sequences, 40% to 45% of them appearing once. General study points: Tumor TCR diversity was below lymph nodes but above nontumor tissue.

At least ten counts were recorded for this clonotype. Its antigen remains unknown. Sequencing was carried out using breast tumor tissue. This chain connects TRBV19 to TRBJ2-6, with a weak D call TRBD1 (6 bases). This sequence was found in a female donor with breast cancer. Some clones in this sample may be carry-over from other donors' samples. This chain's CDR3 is CASSTPHRAGANVLTF. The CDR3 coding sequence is TGTGCCAGTAGTACTCCCCACAGGGCTGGGGCCAACGTCCTGACTTTC. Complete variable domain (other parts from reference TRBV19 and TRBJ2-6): DGGITQSPKYLFRKEGQNVTLSCEQNLNHDAMYWYRQDPGQGLRLIYYSQIVNDFQKGDIAEGYSVSREKKESFPLTVTSAQKNPTAFYLCASSTPHRAGANVLTFGAGSRLTVL.